Each of the 6 T cell receptor beta chains below was sequenced from the same sample in a study of blood T cell repertoires in COVID-19. Sequencing was performed with immunoSEQ multiplex PCR; in TCRdb, only in-frame clones are kept and a portion is missing. The data contain more than 250,000 clones, around 88% of them singletons. The material sequenced was PBMCs or T cells enriched from blood (not recorded which). The source is a woman between 40 and 55 years old who had recovered from COVID-19.

The rearrangement joins TRBV5-1 to TRBJ1-1; possibly TRBD1 for D (6 bases). V was shortened by 4 bases and J by 3 bases, with 22 bases between the two germline ends. The CDR3 is 17 residues long. Germline V gene data show CDR1 as SGHRS and CDR2 as YFSETQ. The DNA for the CDR3 is TGCGCCAGCAGCAAGGACAGCGGAGGTTGGGGTGACACTGAAGCTTTCTTT. The encoded protein is CASSKDSGGWGDTEAFF.

The chain joins TRBV14 to TRBJ1-3, with 7 bases aligning to TRBD1. V lost 4 bases, J lost 4 bases, and 4 bases stayed unmatched. Looked up from germline, CDR1 is SGHDN and CDR2 is FVKESK. The CDR3 covers 14 residues. Written as DNA, the CDR3 is TGTGCCAGCAGCCCGACAGGGTTGGGAAACACCATATATTTT. It encodes CASSPTGLGNTIYF.

V and J are TRBV7-2 and TRBJ2-1; 12 bases are a match to TRBD2. The germline CDR1 and CDR2 sequences are SGHTA and FQGNSA. This CDR3 has 16 residues. V dropped 4 bases and J dropped 8; count of bases not matched to a gene: 9. CDR3 loop: CASSSGRLAGADEQFF. Written as DNA, the CDR3 is TGTGCCAGCAGCTCCGGAAGACTAGCGGGAGCCGATGAGCAGTTCTTC.

The chain has TRBV5-4 and TRBJ2-3; a weak D match, TRBD1 (6 bases). The V end was cut by 1 base, the J end by 4 bases, with 7 bases between. Germline CDR1 SGHNT, CDR2 YYREEE (reference sequence). This CDR3 contains 13 residues. The CDR3 coding sequence is TGTGCCAGCAGCTTGCCAGGGGCAGATACGCAGTATTTT. Translating gives CASSLPGADTQYF.

The chain uses TRBV7-9 and TRBJ2-1; the D gene is possibly TRBD2 (6 bases). Germline V gene sequence: CDR1 SEHNR, CDR2 FQNEAQ (reference sequence). The CDR3 is 15 residues long. The V and J ends lost 3 bases and 4 bases respectively, with 13 bases between them. CDR3 loop: CASSLGSGLYNEQFF. The CDR3 region has the DNA TGTGCCAGCAGCTTGGGAAGCGGGCTTTACAATGAGCAGTTCTTC.

The chain uses TRBV21-1 and TRBJ1-5. TRBV21-1 is a known pseudogene. The CDR3 contains 15 residues. CDR3 nucleotide sequence: TGTGCCAGCAGCCCCCGGAGGTCAGGAAGCCAGCCCCAGCATTTT. Protein: CASSPRRSGSQPQHF.